The clone carrying this T cell receptor (beta chain) occurred a few times. Its antigen is not known. The record originates from a study of early T cells in non-severe SARS-CoV-2 infection. Study background: Bulk RNA from unsorted whole blood was sequenced; chains were unpaired.

Broader study findings: The VDJdb matching leaned toward anti-spike CD8 responses and overlooked private and CD4 specificities.

With V trimmed by 4 bases and J by 3 bases, 3 bases remained unmatched. This CDR3 contains 13 residues. Germline-derived CDR1 and CDR2 are SQVTM and ANQGSEA. TCRdb itself ran the 5' RACE reads through MiXCR, one entry per CDR3 protein. The sample holds about 110,000 distinct CDR3 sequences; around 10% are singletons and the top ten take 3% to 3.5%. This sequence was found in an adult who was a healthcare worker with PCR-confirmed SARS-CoV-2 infection or an uninfected control (not recorded which). Sequenced sample: whole blood. The genes are TRBV29-1 and TRBJ1-1; 9 bases map to TRBD1. The CDR3 nucleotides read TGCAGCGTTGCGGACAGGGGAGACACTGAAGCTTTCTTT. Its translation: CSVADRGDTEAFF. The full variable domain, with the rest looked up from reference TRBV29-1 and TRBJ1-1, is SAVISQKPSRDICQRGTSLTIQCQVDSQVTMMFWYRQQPGQSLTLIATANQGSEATYESGFVIDKFPISRPNLTFSTLTVSNMSPEDSSIYLCSVADRGDTEAFFGQGTRLTVV.